This TCR beta chain was documented in a study of blood T cell repertoires in COVID-19. The CDR3 has 12 residues. V lost 3 bases and J 7 bases, leaving 7 bases between the germline ends. Germline loops: CDR1 MDHEN, CDR2 SYDVKM. Patients from Seattle were sampled longitudinally, starting during active infection. Some clones are missing from TCRdb's copy, which holds only in-frame ones; the method was immunoSEQ multiplex PCR. The table has more than 350,000 clones, roughly 90% seen once. The chain recombines TRBV28 with TRBJ1-3; D gene unclear. Sequencing input: peripheral blood. The sequence was collected from a woman in her twenties or thirties with COVID-19, enrolled during active disease. CDR3 sequence: CASSFPENTIYF. CDR3 DNA: TGTGCCAGCAGTTTCCCCGAGAACACCATATATTTT.